This T cell receptor beta chain was identified during a study of yellow fever vaccine responses in identical twins. About this clonotype: Its antigen is not identified.

Study-wide results and limits: Vaccine-induced T cell responses in twins were reportedly observed to appear partly convergent, partly personalized.

TCRdb reprocessed the RT-PCR reads via MiXCR and lists one record per CDR3 protein. The sample has about 13,000 distinct CDR3 sequences; 84% are singletons. Trimming took 5 bases from V and 1 from J; bases not matched to a gene: 4. Germline lookup yields CDR1 SQVTM and CDR2 ANQGSEA. The CDR3 is 13 amino acids. The chain couples TRBV29-1 to TRBJ1-1; 7 nucleotides line up with TRBD1. The sequence was collected from a woman between 18 and 30 years old who received the yellow fever vaccine. Here the sequenced sample was T cells from blood (PBMCs), unsorted or a sorted subset (not recorded which), taken before or after yellow fever vaccination (not recorded which). The CDR3 protein is CSVRRGGNTEAFF. In nucleotides, the CDR3 is TGCAGCGTTCGCAGGGGGGGGAACACTGAAGCTTTCTTT.